Below, 25 T cell receptor beta chains from the same sample are listed, as sequenced in a study of siplizumab effects on memory and regulatory T cells. Clones were read by immunoSEQ multiplex PCR, and TCRdb kept only the in-frame ones, dropping some. The sample lists more than 90,000 clones; around 94% were seen once. The sequenced material came from non-Treg CD4+ T cells sorted from blood. The receptors originated from a human donor in good health.

This clone was picked up a small number of times. The chain joins TRBV5-1 to TRBJ2-2; D is perhaps TRBD2 (6 bases). V shed 4 bases and J shed 6 bases, with 25 bases lying between them. Germline V CDR1 and CDR2: SGHRS, YFSETQ. The CDR3 totals 18 residues. DNA of the CDR3: TGCGCCAGCAGCCCCCGGGGGACGGGGGATGGAGGTGCCGGGGAGCTGTTTTTT. It translates to CASSPRGTGDGGAGELFF. Full variable domain (missing parts from reference TRBV5-1 and TRBJ2-2): KAGVTQTPRYLIKTRGQQVTLSCSPISGHRSVSWYQQTPGQGLQFLFEYFSETQRNKGNFPGRFSGRQFSNSRSEMNVSTLELGDSALYLCASSPRGTGDGGAGELFFGEGSRLTVL.

This rearrangement joins TRBV4-1 to TRBJ2-7, with D possibly matching TRBD1 (5 bases). Germline loops: CDR1 MGHRA, CDR2 YSYEKL. CDR3 size: 17 residues. The germline V and J ends were trimmed by 0 bases and 3 bases, with 18 bases remaining between them. The CDR3 DNA reads TGCGCCAGCAGCCAAGATTCTGTGGCAGGGAATTTCTACGAGCAGTACTTC. This codes for CASSQDSVAGNFYEQYF.

J is TRBJ2-7 and V is TRBV7-9; weak D call: TRBD2 (6 bases). Trimming pared 5 bases from V and 2 bases from J, leaving 19 bases between. CDR3 length equals 16 residues. CDR1 is SEHNR and CDR2 is FQNEAQ in the germline V gene (reference sequence). The DNA of the CDR3 is TGTGCCAGCAGCCCCCGAGTGGGGGGAAGGACCTACGAGCAGTACTTC. It specifies CASSPRVGGRTYEQYF. Using reference TRBV7-9 and TRBJ2-7 for the parts outside the CDR3, the full variable domain is DTGVSQNPRHKITKRGQNVTFRCDPISEHNRLYWYRQTLGQGPEFLTYFQNEAQLEKSRLLSDRFSAERPKGSFSTLEIQRTEQGDSAMYLCASSPRVGGRTYEQYFGPGTRLTVT.

This clone has a single count. The chain carries TRBV5-1 and TRBJ2-7; D is possibly TRBD2 (6 bases). Germline CDR1 and CDR2: SGHRS and YFSETQ. V was pared by 0 bases and J by 2 bases, with 12 bases between. This CDR3 has 15 residues. The DNA of the CDR3 is TGCGCCAGCAGCTTGGAGCTAGCGACGACCTACGAGCAGTACTTC. Protein sequence: CASSLELATTYEQYF.

In its sample, this clone was seen once. J is TRBJ2-7 and V is TRBV28; TRBD2 might be the D (5 bases). CDR3 length: 12 amino acids. Trimming cost V 6 bases and J 3 bases, with 9 bases left between them. The germline CDR1 and CDR2 sequences are MDHEN and SYDVKM. In nucleotides, the CDR3 is TGTGCCAGCAGACCCGGGATCTACGAGCAGTACTTC. It is translated as CASRPGIYEQYF.

The rearrangement uses TRBV19 and TRBJ1-1; tentatively, D is TRBD1 (5 bases). Germline-derived CDR1 and CDR2 are LNHDA and SQIVND (reference sequence). This CDR3 contains 16 residues. Trimming shortened V by 0 bases and J by 1 base, and 12 bases separated the two germline ends. This chain's CDR3 is CASSIESGRWNTEAFF. The CDR3, as DNA: TGTGCCAGTAGTATAGAGTCGGGACGCTGGAACACTGAAGCTTTCTTT.

The genes are TRBV7-2 and TRBJ2-1; D is ambiguous. The V gene lost 2 bases and the J gene lost 0 bases, with 5 bases spanning the gap. There are 14 residues in the CDR3. Germline CDR1 and CDR2: SGHTA and FQGNSA. CDR3 DNA sequence: TGTGCCAGCAGCTTAATAGGCTCCTACAATGAGCAGTTCTTC. It yields the protein CASSLIGSYNEQFF.

This chain links TRBV28 with TRBJ2-7, with unresolved D. V dropped 2 bases and J dropped 2 bases, with 1 base sitting between them. This CDR3 is built from 11 residues. Per the germline V gene, CDR1 is MDHEN and CDR2 is SYDVKM. CDR3 residues: CASSLTYEQYF. In DNA form, the CDR3 reads TGTGCCAGCAGTTTAACCTACGAGCAGTACTTC.

The chain recombines TRBV23-1 with TRBJ2-1, with D unresolved. TRBV23-1 is designated an ORF whose function remains uncertain. This CDR3 has 13 residues. Deletions cut 2 bases from V and 2 bases from J, with 4 bases between. CDR3 coding DNA: TGCGCCAGCAGTCAAGGGACCTACAATGAGCAGTTCTTC. Translation gives CASSQGTYNEQFF.

CDR3 in DNA: TGTGCCAGCAGCTTACGTCTTGGGGGGGGAGGCCACGAGCAGTACTTC. Amino acids: CASSLRLGGGGHEQYF. The rearrangement joins TRBV7-2 to TRBJ2-7; TRBD2 matches 7 bases. V shed 2 bases, J shed 5 bases, and the junction held 12 bases outside the gene matches. Germline V gene sequence: CDR1 SGHTA, CDR2 FQGNSA. This CDR3 is 16 amino acids long.

The chain employs TRBV9 and TRBJ1-1; maybe TRBD1 (6 bases). The CDR3 has 14 amino acids. Germline V gene sequence: CDR1 SGDLS, CDR2 YYNGEE. V lost 0 bases and J 5 bases, leaving 11 bases between the germline ends. CDR3 residues: CASSVDPRGTEAFF. The CDR3 nucleotides read TGTGCCAGCAGCGTAGACCCGAGGGGGACTGAAGCTTTCTTT. Full variable domain (rest looked up from reference TRBV9 and TRBJ1-1): DSGVTQTPKHLITATGQRVTLRCSPRSGDLSVYWYQQSLDQGLQFLIQYYNGEERAKGNILERFSAQQFPDLHSELNLSSLELGDSALYFCASSVDPRGTEAFFGQGTRLTVV.

V gene TRBV29-1 combines with J gene TRBJ2-7, with 9 bases matching TRBD1. The CDR3 contains 15 residues. Germline CDR1 is SQVTM and CDR2 is ANQGSEA. V shed 6 bases, J shed 2 bases, and the junction held 11 bases outside the gene matches. CDR3 nucleotide sequence: TGCAGCGTAAGCAGAGGGACAGGGAGACCCTACGAGCAGTACTTC. This gives the protein CSVSRGTGRPYEQYF.

This chain links TRBV5-8 with TRBJ2-1, with 8 bases lining up with TRBD1. V was pared by 4 bases and J by 16 bases, with 7 bases of the junction left unmatched. Germline values: CDR1 SGHTS, CDR2 YDEGEE. This CDR3 comprises 11 residues. The CDR3 nucleotides are TGTGCCAGCAGCCCGGACAGGGAACGATTCTTC. Amino acids: CASSPDRERFF.

This chain connects TRBV20-1 to TRBJ2-3; D gene unclear. The V gene's germline CDR1 is DFQATT and CDR2 SNEGSKA (reference sequence). V was trimmed by 3 bases and J by 5 bases, leaving 6 bases between them. The CDR3 totals 11 residues. The CDR3 DNA is TGCAGTGCTAGTCCAATAGATACGCAGTATTTT. It codes for CSASPIDTQYF.

V is TRBV5-1 and J is TRBJ1-1; perhaps TRBD1 as D (5 bases). Trimming shortened V by 4 bases and J by 0 bases, and 10 bases separated the two germline ends. CDR1 is SGHRS, CDR2 YFSETQ, per germline. The CDR3 totals 14 residues. This CDR3 reads CASSPGLLNTEAFF. The CDR3 DNA sequence: TGCGCCAGCAGCCCGGGACTCCTGAACACTGAAGCTTTCTTT.

The rearrangement links TRBV2 to TRBJ2-1, with a weak D call TRBD2 (5 bases). This CDR3 has 14 residues. Germline-derived CDR1 and CDR2 are SNHLY and FYNNEI. Trimming removed 6 bases from V and 4 bases from J, with 13 bases in between. CDR3 DNA sequence: TGTGCCAGCAGGGCCAACGGAGGTTACAATGAGCAGTTCTTC. Encoded protein: CASRANGGYNEQFF.

The rearrangement uses TRBV7-3 and TRBJ2-7; 7 bases map to TRBD2. The germline V gene encodes CDR1 SGHTA and CDR2 FQGTGA. The CDR3 extends over 15 amino acids. The trim removed 4 bases at V and 4 bases at J, leaving 10 bases unmatched. Here the CDR3 DNA reads TGTGCCAGCAGCTACATTACTAGCGAGAGGTACGAGCAGTACTTC. It encodes CASSYITSERYEQYF. The whole variable domain, remainder taken from reference TRBV7-3 and TRBJ2-7, is GAGVSQTPSNKVTEKGKYVELRCDPISGHTALYWYRQSLGQGPEFLIYFQGTGAADDSGLPNDRFFAVRPEGSVSTLKIQRTERGDSAVYLCASSYITSERYEQYFGPGTRLTVT.

This chain joins TRBV6-1 and TRBJ2-3; the match to TRBD2 covers 11 bases. With 7 bases clipped from V and 0 bases from J, the junction kept 3 bases outside the gene matches. CDR3 length: 15 residues. Germline V lookup: CDR1 MNHNS, CDR2 SASEGT. The CDR3 bases are TGTGCCAGCACCTGGACTAGCGGGAGCACAGATACGCAGTATTTT. It yields the protein CASTWTSGSTDTQYF.

The rearrangement joins TRBV29-1 to TRBJ2-5; perhaps D is TRBD1 or TRBD2 (5 bases each). The CDR3 is 15 residues long. CDR1 SQVTM and CDR2 ANQGSEA come from the germline V gene. V lost 0 bases, J lost 1 base, and 12 bases lay in between. CDR3 residues: CSVEEHDGGQETQYF. CDR3 in DNA: TGCAGCGTTGAAGAGCACGATGGGGGCCAAGAGACCCAGTACTTC.

The chain is built from TRBV27 and TRBJ2-6; D is uncertain. This CDR3 comprises 16 residues. Looked up from germline, CDR1 is MNHEY and CDR2 is SMNVEV (reference sequence). Trimming pared 7 bases from V and 0 bases from J, leaving 13 bases between. CDR3 coding DNA: TGTGCCAGCACCCCAGTCCCAGACTCTGGGGCCAACGTCCTGACTTTC. This encodes CASTPVPDSGANVLTF.

The chain employs TRBV18 and TRBJ2-7, with D unclear. The CDR3 contains 18 residues. Germline V CDR1 and CDR2: KGHSH, LQKENI. Trimming removed 0 bases at V and 5 bases at J, with 23 bases between. CDR3 sequence: CASSPPLPSVARWHEQYF. The CDR3 nucleotides read TGTGCCAGCTCACCACCTCTGCCCTCAGTCGCACGCTGGCACGAGCAGTACTTC.

The rearrangement joins TRBV5-4 to TRBJ1-2, with D possibly being TRBD1 (6 bases). V was clipped by 0 bases and J by 4 bases, with 10 bases between them. Germline-derived CDR1 and CDR2 are SGHNT and YYREEE (reference sequence). The CDR3 covers 14 residues. The CDR3 DNA is TGTGCCAGCAGCTTGGCAGGGGCCCTCTATGGCTACACCTTC. It is translated as CASSLAGALYGYTF. Full variable domain (remainder filled in from reference TRBV5-4 and TRBJ1-2): ETGVTQSPTHLIKTRGQQVTLRCSSQSGHNTVSWYQQALGQGPQFIFQYYREEENGRGNFPPRFSGLQFPNYSSELNVNALELDDSALYLCASSLAGALYGYTFGSGTRLTVV.

V gene TRBV7-6 combines with J gene TRBJ2-1; TRBD2 matches at 7 bases. Germline assignment: CDR1 SGHVS and CDR2 FNYEAQ. V lost 5 bases and J lost 4; bases outside the gene matches: 5. The CDR3 length is 14 residues. CDR3 sequence (DNA): TGTGCCAGCAGCCCCCGACTAGCTTACAATGAGCAGTTCTTC. Protein: CASSPRLAYNEQFF.

J is TRBJ2-5 and V is TRBV18; D unresolved. The V end was cut by 5 bases, the J end by 1 base, with 17 bases between. The CDR3 has 16 residues. Germline CDR1 reads KGHSH; CDR2 reads LQKENI. CDR3 amino acids: CASSYPLGGTQETQYF. The CDR3 DNA reads TGTGCCAGCTCATACCCCCTAGGTGGAACCCAAGAGACCCAGTACTTC.

This chain links TRBV27 with TRBJ1-1; weak D call: TRBD1 (6 bases). Trimming took off 6 bases at V and 6 bases at J, with 20 bases between the two ends. Germline lookup yields CDR1 MNHEY and CDR2 SMNVEV (reference sequence). This CDR3 spans 15 amino acids. This chain's CDR3 is CASSFGRWGAAEAFF. The DNA of the CDR3 is TGTGCCAGCAGCTTCGGAAGGTGGGGGGCGGCTGAAGCTTTCTTT.